These 19 T cell receptor beta chains were all obtained from the same sample, sequenced in a study of blood T cells in healthy people across ages. Primers used in a second PCR of about 7 to 12 cycles were a sample-barcoded 5' primer and a J-beta primer mix. TCRdb used MiXCR to reprocess the 5' RACE reads, holding one entry per CDR3 protein. This sample carries 1.8 million or so distinct CDR3 sequences, about 39% of them seen once, and the ten largest clones take more than 20%. The sample was blood. The receptors come from a human donor in good health.

This clonotype turned up a few times. This chain links TRBV29-1 with TRBJ1-2, with no clear D. From germline, CDR1 is SQVTM and CDR2 ANQGSEA. CDR3 size: 11 residues. The V end was cut by 4 bases, the J end by 4 bases, with 7 bases between. The CDR3 bases are TGCAGCGTTGCCAGCCTCTATGGCTACACCTTC. Translation: CSVASLYGYTF.

A word on this clonotype: One base away lies a much larger clone, so this may be a sequencing read error. The chain has TRBV25-1 and TRBJ1-2; D ambiguous. The germline gives CDR1 MGHDK, CDR2 SYGVNS. The CDR3 contains 11 residues. CDR3 DNA sequence: TGTGCTACCAACTGGGATGGAGGCCACACCTTC. As protein: CATNWDGGHTF.

This clonotype was found many times. The chain recombines TRBV6-5 with TRBJ2-1; a weak D match, TRBD2 (5 bases). CDR3 size: 14 residues. CDR1 is MNHEY and CDR2 is SVGAGI in the germline V gene. With 3 bases removed from V and 0 bases from J, the gap between germline ends came to 6 bases. CDR3 loop: CASSYRGSYNEQFF. CDR3 nucleotides: TGTGCCAGCAGTTATCGGGGCTCCTACAATGAGCAGTTCTTC.

This clonotype was found a few times. The chain's CDR3 is CASSSAGQGVYGYTF. The CDR3 nucleotides read TGTGCCAGCAGTTCCGCCGGACAGGGGGTCTATGGCTACACCTTC. The chain uses TRBV12-3 or TRBV12-4 and TRBJ1-2, with 10 nucleotides matching TRBD1. This CDR3 is 15 amino acids long. After removal of 4 bases from V and 4 bases from J, the junction contained 6 bases not matched to a gene.

The V gene is TRBV13, the J gene TRBJ2-2, with 7 bases identical to TRBD1. Losses at the gene ends were 5 bases for V and 3 bases for J; bases not matched to a gene: 12. From germline, CDR1 is PRHDT and CDR2 FYEKMQ (reference sequence). The CDR3 covers 17 residues. The CDR3 region has the DNA TGTGCCAGCAGCCTCCTAGTGGGGACAGAGGACACCGGGGAGCTGTTTTTT. It codes for CASSLLVGTEDTGELFF.

J is TRBJ1-4 and V is TRBV20-1; D is uncertain. V lost 1 base and J lost 4, with 13 bases in between. CDR3 length equals 15 residues. CDR1 DFQATT and CDR2 SNEGSKA come from the germline V gene (reference sequence). In DNA form, the CDR3 reads TGCAGTGCTAGAGGTTTCGGAGGGCTTAATGAAAAACTGTTTTTT. Its translation: CSARGFGGLNEKLFF.

The chain has TRBV7-6 and TRBJ1-5; no definite D call. The CDR3 is 15 amino acids. Germline V lookup: CDR1 SGHVS, CDR2 FNYEAQ. V was shortened by 0 bases and J by 9 bases, with 15 bases between the two germline ends. CDR3 nucleotides: TGTGCCAGCAGCTTAGCATCAGATGGGTGGACGCCCCAGCATTTT. Residues: CASSLASDGWTPQHF.

The V gene is TRBV7-9, the J gene TRBJ2-7; D is possibly TRBD1 (5 bases). The germline gives CDR1 SEHNR, CDR2 FQNEAQ (reference sequence). This CDR3 is built from 16 residues. Trimming stripped 1 base from V and 0 bases from J, with 13 bases between. The CDR3 here is CASSLGYVDSSYEQYF. For the CDR3, the DNA is TGTGCCAGCAGCTTAGGATACGTTGACAGCTCCTACGAGCAGTACTTC. Looking up the rest from reference TRBV7-9 and TRBJ2-7 gives the full variable domain: DTGVSQNPRHKITKRGQNVTFRCDPISEHNRLYWYRQTLGQGPEFLTYFQNEAQLEKSRLLSDRFSAERPKGSFSTLEIQRTEQGDSAMYLCASSLGYVDSSYEQYFGPGTRLTVT.

This clonotype appeared many times. This chain uses TRBV29-1 with TRBJ1-2; 7 nucleotides match TRBD1. The CDR3 spans 11 residues. Germline values: CDR1 SQVTM, CDR2 ANQGSEA. CDR3 in DNA: TGCCAGGGACAGAGTAACTATGGCTACACCTTC. This translates into CQGQSNYGYTF.

About this clonotype itself: In this CDR3 the conserved last residue, phenylalanine or tryptophan, is missing, so a read error is likely. This chain uses TRBV29-1 with TRBJ2-7; a possible D gene is TRBD1 (5 bases). Germline V gene sequence: CDR1 SQVTM, CDR2 ANQGSEA. The CDR3 sequence is 13 residues long. V was pared by 5 bases and J by 0 bases, with 11 bases between. As DNA, the CDR3 is TGCAGCGTTCTACAAGGGGCCTCCTACGAGCAGTACCTC. Translation: CSVLQGASYEQYL.

This clonotype turned up a few times. This chain uses TRBV5-1 with TRBJ1-1; D possibly corresponds to TRBD1 (6 bases). The CDR3 is 14 amino acids. Germline CDR1 and CDR2: SGHRS and YFSETQ. Trimming stripped 5 bases from V and 4 bases from J, with 15 bases between. CDR3: CASRLVDRTTEAFF. The DNA for the CDR3 is TGCGCCAGCAGACTCGTGGACAGAACCACTGAAGCTTTCTTT.

This chain connects TRBV12-3 or TRBV12-4 to TRBJ2-4; 7 bases agree with TRBD1. J lost 6 bases, V lost 5 bases, and 10 bases had no gene match. The CDR3 has 15 amino acids. CDR3 sequence reads: CASSPSSGTANIQYF. The CDR3 DNA sequence: TGTGCCAGCAGTCCTTCGTCTGGGACAGCAAACATTCAGTACTTC.

This chain links TRBV7-6 with TRBJ2-3, with 9 bases matching TRBD2. V gave up 2 bases and J gave up 0 bases; unmatched junction bases: 9. The CDR3 sequence is 18 residues long. Germline-derived CDR1 and CDR2 are SGHVS and FNYEAQ. As DNA, the CDR3 is TGTGCCAGCAGCTTATCCCTACCGGGACTAGCTAGCACAGATACGCAGTATTTT. It encodes CASSLSLPGLASTDTQYF.

The V and J genes are TRBV10-3 and TRBJ1-1; TRBD1 matches 9 bases. The CDR3 extends over 15 amino acids. CDR1 and CDR2 from the germline V gene are ENHRY and SYGVKD. Trimming cost V 0 bases and J 5 bases; bases outside gene matches: 4. CDR3 region: CAISESGTGRTEAFF. CDR3 bases: TGTGCCATCAGTGAGTCCGGGACAGGGAGAACTGAAGCTTTCTTT.

The chain uses TRBV29-1 and TRBJ2-3; 9 bases agree with TRBD2. Germline V CDR1 and CDR2: SQVTM, ANQGSEA. The CDR3 is 17 residues long. V gave up 3 bases and J gave up 2 bases; unmatched junction bases: 12. CDR3 in DNA: TGCAGCGTTGATGATCTGTCTAGCGGGACCACCACAGATACGCAGTATTTT. It encodes CSVDDLSSGTTTDTQYF.

The chain recombines TRBV7-2 with TRBJ1-2; D is ambiguous. Trimming removed 0 bases at V and 6 bases at J, with 11 bases between. The CDR3 spans 14 residues. The germline CDR1 and CDR2 sequences are SGHTA and FQGNSA. CDR3 residues: CASSLAAGTDGYTF. The CDR3 DNA is TGTGCCAGCAGCTTAGCGGCCGGTACTGATGGCTACACCTTC.

Points on this clonotype: One junction end disagrees with the germline gene, perhaps due to a read error. V usage is TRBV25-1 and J usage is TRBJ2-4, with D maybe TRBD2 (7 bases). From germline, CDR1 is MGHDK and CDR2 SYGVNS. The CDR3 consists of 15 residues. CDR3 protein: CASSGGRGDKNIQDF. The CDR3 bases are TGTGCCAGCAGTGGGGGACGGGGGGACAAAAACATTCAGGACTTC.

The rearrangement joins TRBV9 to TRBJ1-6; 9 bases line up with TRBD1. Trimming took 4 bases from V and 8 from J; bases not matched to a gene: 7. The CDR3 has 15 residues. CDR1 is SGDLS and CDR2 is YYNGEE in the germline V gene. CDR3 residues: CASSPQGQGYSPLHF. CDR3 DNA sequence: TGTGCCAGCAGCCCCCAGGGACAGGGTTATTCACCCCTCCACTTT.

The rearrangement uses TRBV4-2 and TRBJ2-3; TRBD2 is a possible D gene (6 bases). Germline V gene data show CDR1 as LGHNA and CDR2 as YNFKEQ. There are 17 residues in the CDR3. The V and J ends lost 0 bases and 3 bases respectively, with 16 bases between them. CDR3 loop: CASSQDNGGEMTDTQYF. The CDR3 DNA sequence: TGTGCCAGCAGCCAAGACAACGGCGGGGAGATGACAGATACGCAGTATTTT.